This T cell receptor beta chain was identified in a study of T cells in Graves' hyperthyroidism and ophthalmopathy. Study results and caveats: Ophthalmopathy was identified by the model a median approximately six months ahead of onset.

V lost 6 bases and J lost 0, with 12 bases in between. The CDR3 runs to 15 residues. Not enrolled were patients with uncontrolled infection, other autoimmune disease, pregnancy or lactation. Clinical symptoms, serum thyroxine and TRAb, thyroid ultrasound and orbital computed tomography were used for the diagnoses. Drawn at first hyperthyroidism diagnosis, the blood sample preceded any ophthalmopathy symptoms. There are many counts of this clonotype. What it recognizes is unknown. The TCR beta CDR3 regions underwent amplification using RNA transcripts as the source. With the HTBI primer set, the TCR CDR3 went through a first round of RT-PCR. One entry per CDR3 protein, called by TCRdb with MiXCR from the multiplex PCR reads. The data hold 140,000 or so distinct CDR3 sequences, with about 20% observed a single time.

Sequencing used blood. The chain has TRBV12-3 or TRBV12-4 and TRBJ2-4; D might be TRBD1 (6 bases). This sequence originates from a woman aged 45-65 years with Graves' hyperthyroidism that later progressed to Graves' ophthalmopathy. The CDR3 region is CASSPPGVAKNIQYF. CDR3 sequence (DNA): TGTGCCAGCAGCCCCCCAGGGGTAGCCAAAAACATTCAGTACTTC.